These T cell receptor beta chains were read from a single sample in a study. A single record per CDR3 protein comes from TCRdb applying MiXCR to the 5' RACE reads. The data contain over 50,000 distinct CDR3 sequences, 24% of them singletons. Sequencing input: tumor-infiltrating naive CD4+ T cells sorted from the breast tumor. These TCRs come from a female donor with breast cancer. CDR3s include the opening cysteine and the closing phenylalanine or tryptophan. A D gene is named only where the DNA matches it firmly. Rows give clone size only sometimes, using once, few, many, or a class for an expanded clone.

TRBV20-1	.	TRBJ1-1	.	TGCAGTGCTAGTCTCAGAGTGAACACTGAAGCTTTCTTT	CSASLRVNTEAFF
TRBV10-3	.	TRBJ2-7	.	TGTGCCATCAGTGACTCCGTGGGGAACCACGAGCAGTACTTC	CAISDSVGNHEQYF
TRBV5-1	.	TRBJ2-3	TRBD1	TGCGCCAGCAGCCATTACAGGGGGCGGAAAACAGATACGCAGTATTTT	CASSHYRGRKTDTQYF
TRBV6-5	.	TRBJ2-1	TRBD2	TGTGCCAGCAGCTCGACTAGCGGGATTTCCTACAATGAGCAGTTCTTC	CASSSTSGISYNEQFF
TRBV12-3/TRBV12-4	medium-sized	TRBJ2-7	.	TGTGCCAGCAGTGCGACCTACGAGCAGTACTTC	CASSATYEQYF
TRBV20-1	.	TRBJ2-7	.	TGCAGTGCTACCCCCGAGAGGGGGTCCTACGAGCAGTACTTC	CSATPERGSYEQYF
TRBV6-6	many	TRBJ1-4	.	TGTGCCAGCAGTTACTCCTCCCGGGGGCCGACTAATGAAAAACTGTTTTTT	CASSYSSRGPTNEKLFF
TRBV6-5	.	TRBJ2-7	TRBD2	TGTGCCAGCAGTTACCCAGCGGGAACCTACGAGCAGTACTTC	CASSYPAGTYEQYF
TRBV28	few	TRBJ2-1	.	TGTGCCAGCAGTTTCAGGGGGAGGCCCTCCTACAATGAGCAGTTCTTC	CASSFRGRPSYNEQFF
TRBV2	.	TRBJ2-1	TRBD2	TGTGCCAGCAGTGCGGGACTAAACGACCCTTACAATGAGCGGTTCTTC	CASSAGLNDPYNERFF
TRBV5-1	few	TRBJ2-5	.	TGCGCCAGCAGCTTGGCCGGAGCGGCAGCTCCTCAAGAGACCCAGTACTTC	CASSLAGAAAPQETQYF
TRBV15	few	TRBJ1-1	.	TGTGCCACCAGCAGTTCGGGTCTGAACACTGAAGCTTTCTTT	CATSSSGLNTEAFF
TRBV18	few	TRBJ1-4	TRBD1	TGTGCCAGCTCACCGGGACAGGGGGATGAAAAACTGTTTTTT	CASSPGQGDEKLFF
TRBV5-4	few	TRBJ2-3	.	TGTGCCAGCAGCGATCCGGGCCTTACGCAGTATTTT	CASSDPGLTQYF
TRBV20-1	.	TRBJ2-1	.	TGCAGTGCAGCGCCAAACCAGGGACGAGGCAATGAGCAGTTCTTC	CSAAPNQGRGNEQFF
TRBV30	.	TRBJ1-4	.	TGTGCCTGGAGTGTCCCCCCCGGGAGTAAACTGTTTTTT	CAWSVPPGSKLFF
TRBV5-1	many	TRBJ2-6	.	TGCGCCAGCAGTGACGCCTCCTCTGGGGCCAACGTCCTGACTTTC	CASSDASSGANVLTF
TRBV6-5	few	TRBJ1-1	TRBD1	TGTGCCAGCAGTTCACAGGGGAACACTGAAGCTTCCTTT	CASSSQGNTEASF
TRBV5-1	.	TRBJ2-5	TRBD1	TGCGCCAGCAGCTTGACCGCAGGGGGCTCGGGAGAGACCCAGTACTTC	CASSLTAGGSGETQYF
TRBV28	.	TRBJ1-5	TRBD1	TGTGCCAGCAGCAAAGGACAGGTAGGAAATCAGCCCCAGCATTTT	CASSKGQVGNQPQHF
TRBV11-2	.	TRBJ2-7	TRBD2	TGTGCCAGCAGCACGGGACTAGCAAGAGTTTACGAGCAGTACTTC	CASSTGLARVYEQYF
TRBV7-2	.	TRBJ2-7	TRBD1	TGTGCCAGCAGCACCCGGCCTCCGGGACAGGGTTCCTACGAGCAGTACTTC	CASSTRPPGQGSYEQYF
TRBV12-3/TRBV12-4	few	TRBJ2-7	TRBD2	TGTGCCAGCACCCCCCGGGGGGGATACGAGCAGTACTTC	CASTPRGGYEQYF
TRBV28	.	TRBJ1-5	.	TGTGCCAGCAGTTCGAAGCCCGGCAATCAGCCCCAGCATTTT	CASSSKPGNQPQHF
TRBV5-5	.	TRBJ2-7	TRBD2	TGTGCCAGCAGCGCCGGGGGGAGCTCCTCCGAGCATTACTTC	CASSAGGSSSEHYF
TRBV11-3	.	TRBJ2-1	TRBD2	TGTGCCAGCAGCTTAGCAGCTAGCGGGATAAATGAGCAGTTCTTC	CASSLAASGINEQFF
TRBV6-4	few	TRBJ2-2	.	TGTGCCAGCAGTGATGTCCCCACCGGGGAGCTGTTTTTT	CASSDVPTGELFF
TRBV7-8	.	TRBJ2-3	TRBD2	TGTGCCAGCAGCTCCTCGGGGGGGCCGTCAGATACGCAGTATTTT	CASSSSGGPSDTQYF
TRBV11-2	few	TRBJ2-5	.	TGTGCCAGCAGCTCTGGAACGCCAGCGACGGAGACCCAGTACTTC	CASSSGTPATETQYF
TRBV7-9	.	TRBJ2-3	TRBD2	TGTGCCAGCAGCTTACCCCTAGCGGGAGATACGCAGTATTTT	CASSLPLAGDTQYF
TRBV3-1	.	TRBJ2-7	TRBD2	TGTGCCAGCAGCCAGCTGGGACTAGCGGGAGAAGGCGAGCAGTACTTC	CASSQLGLAGEGEQYF
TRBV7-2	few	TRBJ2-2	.	TGTGCCAGCGTGCCAGGGGGGGCGCGGACCGGGGAGCTGTTTTTT	CASVPGGARTGELFF
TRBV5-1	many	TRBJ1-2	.	TGCGCCAGCAGCTTACAGGGAGATCGTTATGGCTACACCTTC	CASSLQGDRYGYTF
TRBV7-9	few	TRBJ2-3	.	TGTGCCAACCGGGGGGCTAGCACAGATACGCAGTATTTT	CANRGASTDTQYF
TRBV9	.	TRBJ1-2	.	TGTGCCAGCACCTTCCAAGGTTCTATCTCCTATGGCTACACCTTC	CASTFQGSISYGYTF
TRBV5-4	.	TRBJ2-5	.	TGTGCCAGCAGCTCCAAGCGCCGGGCCCAAGAGACCCAGTACTTC	CASSSKRRAQETQYF